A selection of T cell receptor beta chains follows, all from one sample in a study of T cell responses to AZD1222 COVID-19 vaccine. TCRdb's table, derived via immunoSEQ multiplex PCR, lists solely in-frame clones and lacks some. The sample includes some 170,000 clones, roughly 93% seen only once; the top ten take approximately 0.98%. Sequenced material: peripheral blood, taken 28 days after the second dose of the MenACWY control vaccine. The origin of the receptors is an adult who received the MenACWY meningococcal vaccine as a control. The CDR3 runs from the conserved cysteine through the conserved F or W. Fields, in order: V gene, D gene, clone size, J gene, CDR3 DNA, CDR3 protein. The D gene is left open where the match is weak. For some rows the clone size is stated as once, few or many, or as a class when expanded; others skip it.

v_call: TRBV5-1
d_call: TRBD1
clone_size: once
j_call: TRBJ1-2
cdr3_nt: TGCGCCAGCAGCCAGAGGACAGGGAACTATGGCTACACCTTC
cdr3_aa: CASSQRTGNYGYTF

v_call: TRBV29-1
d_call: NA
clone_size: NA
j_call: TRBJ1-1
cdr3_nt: TGCAGCGTTGATACGGGGTTCACTGAAGCTTTCTTT
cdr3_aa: CSVDTGFTEAFF

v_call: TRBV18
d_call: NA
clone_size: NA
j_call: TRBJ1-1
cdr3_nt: TGTGCCAGCTCACCTCAGGCGGAAAACACTGAAGCTTTCTTT
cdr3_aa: CASSPQAENTEAFF

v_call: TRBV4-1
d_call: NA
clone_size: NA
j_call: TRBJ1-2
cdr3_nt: TGCGCCAGCAGCCAAGATAGGGGAGAGGGCTACACCTTC
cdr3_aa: CASSQDRGEGYTF

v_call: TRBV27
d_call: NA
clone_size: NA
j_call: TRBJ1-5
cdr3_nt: TGTGCCAGCAGTTTTCGACAGAGCAATCAGCCCCAGCATTTT
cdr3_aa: CASSFRQSNQPQHF

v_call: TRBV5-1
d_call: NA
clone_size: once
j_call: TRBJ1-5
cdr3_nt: TGCGCCAGCAGCTTGGAAGGACAGCCCCAGCATTTT
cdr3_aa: CASSLEGQPQHF

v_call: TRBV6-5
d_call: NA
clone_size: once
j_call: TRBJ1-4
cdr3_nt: TGTGCCAGCAATCAGGTCGTTAATGAAAAACTGTTTTTT
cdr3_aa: CASNQVVNEKLFF

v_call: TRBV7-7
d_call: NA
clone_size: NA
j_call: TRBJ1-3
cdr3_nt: TGTGCCAGCAGCCGCGGGCAGAATGGAAACACCATATATTTT
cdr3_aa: CASSRGQNGNTIYF

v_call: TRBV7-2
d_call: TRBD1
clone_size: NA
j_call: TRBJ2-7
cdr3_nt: TGTGCCAGCAGCTTCGACAGGGTGACCTACGAGCAGTACTTC
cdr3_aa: CASSFDRVTYEQYF

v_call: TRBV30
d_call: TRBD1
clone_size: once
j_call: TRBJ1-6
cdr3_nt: TGTGCCTGGGGACAGGGGGCCTCGTCACCCCTCCACTTT
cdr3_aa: CAWGQGASSPLHF

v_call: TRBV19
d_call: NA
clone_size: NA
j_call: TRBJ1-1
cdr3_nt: TGTGCCAGTAGGTCTTTAATTCAGAACACTGAAGCTTTCTTT
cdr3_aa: CASRSLIQNTEAFF

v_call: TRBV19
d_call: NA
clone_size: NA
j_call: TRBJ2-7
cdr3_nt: TGTGCCAGTAGTATTGGGGCGGGGAGCTCCTACGAGCAGTACTTC
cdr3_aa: CASSIGAGSSYEQYF

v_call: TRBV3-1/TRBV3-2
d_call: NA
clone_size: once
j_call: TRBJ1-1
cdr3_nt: TGTGCCAGCAGCAAAAGACAGTTTCTGAACACTGAAGCTTTCTTT
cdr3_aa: CASSKRQFLNTEAFF

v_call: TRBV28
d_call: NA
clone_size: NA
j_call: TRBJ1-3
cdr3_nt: TGTGCCAGCTCTTTGGACCTCTCTGGAAACACCATATATTTT
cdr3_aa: CASSLDLSGNTIYF

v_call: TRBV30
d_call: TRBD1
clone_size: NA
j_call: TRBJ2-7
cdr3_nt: TGTGCCTGGAGACAGAAGGACAGGAGAGGTTACGAGCAGTACTTC
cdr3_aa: CAWRQKDRRGYEQYF

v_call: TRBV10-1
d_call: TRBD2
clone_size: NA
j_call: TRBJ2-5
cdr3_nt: TGCGCCAGCAGGGTCAGCGGGGTTTGGACCCAGTACTTC
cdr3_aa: CASRVSGVWTQYF